One and the same sample provided the 19 T cell receptor beta chains below, sequenced in a study of siplizumab effects on memory and regulatory T cells. The data were produced by immunoSEQ multiplex PCR, yet TCRdb's version contains in-frame clones alone and is incomplete. The sample consists of over 95,000 clones, 90% to 95% of them appearing once. The sequenced sample consisted of non-Treg CD4+ T cells sorted from blood. The receptors derive from a human donor in good health.

The chain joins TRBV5-4 to TRBJ2-1, with 8 bases aligning to TRBD2. The V gene's germline CDR1 is SGHNT and CDR2 YYREEE (reference sequence). J lost 7 bases, V lost 0 bases, and 6 bases had no gene match. This CDR3 comprises 15 residues. The CDR3 bases are TGTGCCAGCAGCTTGGCGGGGGGGCCATGGAATGAGCAGTTCTTC. Protein sequence: CASSLAGGPWNEQFF.

The sample holds one count of this clone. The rearrangement joins TRBV29-1 to TRBJ1-2; 7 bases agree with TRBD1. V gave up 5 bases and J gave up 0 bases; unmatched junction bases: 6. The germline gives CDR1 SQVTM, CDR2 ANQGSEA. The CDR3 is made up of 14 amino acids. CDR3 amino acids: CSVTGTAPNYGYTF. The CDR3 nucleotides are TGCAGCGTTACCGGGACAGCCCCTAACTATGGCTACACCTTC.

A remark on this clone: This CDR3 is also generated by other DNA sequences in the sample. This chain connects TRBV5-1 to TRBJ2-7; 11 nucleotides align to TRBD1. The CDR3 loop spans 15 amino acids. Germline values: CDR1 SGHRS, CDR2 YFSETQ. J lost 2 bases, V lost 4 bases, and 5 bases had no gene match. The CDR3 sequence is CASSTGQGAAYEQYF. The CDR3, as DNA: TGCGCCAGCAGCACCGGACAGGGGGCGGCCTACGAGCAGTACTTC.

The rearrangement uses TRBV28 and TRBJ2-1; D call uncertain. Trimming cost V 6 bases and J 3 bases, with 3 bases left between them. Germline values: CDR1 MDHEN, CDR2 SYDVKM. This CDR3 has 11 amino acids. The CDR3 loop is CASRRYNEQFF. The CDR3 DNA sequence: TGTGCCAGCAGACGCTACAATGAGCAGTTCTTC.

The gene calls are TRBV9 and TRBJ2-1, with D perhaps being TRBD1 or TRBD2 (5 bases each). Germline V gene data show CDR1 as SGDLS and CDR2 as YYNGEE. This CDR3 has 16 residues. V was cut by 4 bases and J by 4 bases, with 18 bases left in between. This CDR3 reads CASSLSGDVRYNEQFF. The DNA for the CDR3 is TGTGCCAGCAGCTTATCCGGGGACGTACGTTACAATGAGCAGTTCTTC.

V gene TRBV18 combines with J gene TRBJ2-7; D possibly corresponds to TRBD1 (6 bases). CDR1 and CDR2 from the germline V gene are KGHSH and LQKENI. The V and J ends lost 1 base and 4 bases respectively, with 17 bases between them. CDR3 length equals 16 residues. The DNA of the CDR3 is TGTGCCAGCTCACCACAAGTCGGACAGATGCTGTACGAGCAGTACTTC. Translating it yields CASSPQVGQMLYEQYF.

The rearrangement joins TRBV19 to TRBJ1-2; D is ambiguous. V shed 6 bases and J shed 3 bases, with 5 bases lying between them. This CDR3 is 11 amino acids long. Germline loops: CDR1 LNHDA, CDR2 SQIVND (reference sequence). CDR3 sequence (DNA): TGTGCCAGTAGACTGGACTATGGCTACACCTTC. Its translation: CASRLDYGYTF.

The gene calls are TRBV2 and TRBJ1-2, with 11 bases that match TRBD1. After removal of 1 base from V and 7 bases from J, the junction contained 5 bases not matched to a gene. Germline assignment: CDR1 SNHLY and CDR2 FYNNEI. This CDR3 contains 15 residues. CDR3 sequence: CASSEGGTGGGGYTF. CDR3 nucleotides: TGTGCCAGCAGTGAAGGCGGGACAGGGGGTGGTGGCTACACCTTC.

The chain has TRBV2 and TRBJ2-2; TRBD1 matches at 8 bases. CDR1 and CDR2 from the germline V gene are SNHLY and FYNNEI. The junction had 9 bases not matched to a gene; V was cut back by 7 bases and J by 5 bases. The CDR3 sequence is 15 residues long. The CDR3 spells CASTQRDRGTGELFF. CDR3 DNA: TGTGCCAGCACCCAAAGAGACAGGGGTACCGGGGAGCTGTTTTTT. Looking up the rest from reference TRBV2 and TRBJ2-2 gives the full variable domain: EPEVTQTPSHQVTQMGQEVILRCVPISNHLYFYWYRQILGQKVEFLVSFYNNEISEKSEIFDDQFSVERPDGSNFTLKIRSTKLEDSAMYFCASTQRDRGTGELFFGEGSRLTVL.

This clone occurred once. The chain is built from TRBV19 and TRBJ1-1; no definite D call. Trimming pared 3 bases from V and 3 bases from J, leaving 8 bases between. Germline CDR1 is LNHDA and CDR2 is SQIVND (reference sequence). CDR3 length: 13 amino acids. The CDR3 here is CASSMTRYTEAFF. Here the CDR3 DNA reads TGTGCCAGTAGTATGACCCGGTACACTGAAGCTTTCTTT.

V is TRBV7-2 and J is TRBJ2-5; D is possibly TRBD1 or TRBD2 (5 bases each). Looked up from germline, CDR1 is SGHTA and CDR2 is FQGNSA. This CDR3 is built from 15 residues. With 3 bases removed from V and 2 bases from J, the gap between germline ends came to 13 bases. Here the CDR3 DNA reads TGTGCCAGCAGCTTTATTTCGGGGCCTCAAGAGACCCAGTACTTC. Translated, it gives CASSFISGPQETQYF.

The rearrangement joins TRBV19 to TRBJ2-2; unclear D gene. The V end lost 7 bases, the J end lost 0 bases, and 12 bases lay between the germline ends. Looked up from germline, CDR1 is LNHDA and CDR2 is SQIVND (reference sequence). The CDR3 has 15 amino acids. The DNA of the CDR3 is TGTGCCAGTACAACGAGGACCTCGAACACCGGGGAGCTGTTTTTT. This gives the protein CASTTRTSNTGELFF.

The V call is TRBV18, the J call TRBJ2-2; 13 nucleotides line up with TRBD2. Germline CDR1 KGHSH, CDR2 LQKENI. Trimming cost V 2 bases and J 6 bases; bases outside gene matches: 0. This CDR3 contains 15 residues. The CDR3 nucleotides are TGTGCCAGCTCACCAGGACTAGCGGGGGCCGGGGAGCTGTTTTTT. Translation gives CASSPGLAGAGELFF.

V gene TRBV4-3 combines with J gene TRBJ1-2; the D gene is possibly TRBD1 (5 bases). V was trimmed by 1 base and J by 0 bases, leaving 6 bases between them. Germline CDR1 is LGHNA and CDR2 is YSLEER. The CDR3 loop spans 14 amino acids. The CDR3 here is CASSQGTTNYGYTF. The CDR3 DNA reads as TGCGCCAGCAGCCAAGGGACAACTAACTATGGCTACACCTTC.

This clone has a single count. The J gene is TRBJ2-4, the V gene TRBV10-1, with D hard to call. V was trimmed by 2 bases and J by 3 bases, leaving 11 bases between them. CDR1 WNHNN and CDR2 SYGVQD come from the germline V gene (reference sequence). This CDR3 region has 15 residues. The CDR3 DNA is TGCGCCAGCAGTGAGGAAGGATGTAACAAAAACATTCAGTACTTC. As protein: CASSEEGCNKNIQYF.

In the case of this clone: In this CDR3 the conserved last residue, phenylalanine or tryptophan, is missing, so a read error is likely. The rearrangement links TRBV7-9 to TRBJ1-1; 7 bases match TRBD1. The V gene end was trimmed by 5 bases and the J gene end by 4 bases; junction bases not matched to a gene: 7. This CDR3 comprises 14 residues. Per germline, CDR1 SEHNR and CDR2 FQNEAQ (reference sequence). This chain's CDR3 is CASSATTGSTEAFL. CDR3 nucleotides: TGTGCCAGCAGCGCAACGACAGGGTCCACTGAAGCTTTCCTT.

The chain has TRBV4-2 and TRBJ2-2; D is undetermined. The CDR3 is 17 amino acids. Deletions cut 0 bases from V and 4 bases from J, with 15 bases between. Germline CDR1 and CDR2: LGHNA and YNFKEQ. The CDR3 loop is CASSQDTSWLVTGELFF. Written as DNA, the CDR3 is TGTGCCAGCAGCCAAGATACGAGTTGGTTAGTCACCGGGGAGCTGTTTTTT.

The J gene is TRBJ2-7, the V gene TRBV18; D remains ambiguous. The CDR3 loop spans 15 amino acids. V lost 5 bases and J 0 bases, leaving 14 bases between the germline ends. CDR1 is KGHSH and CDR2 is LQKENI in the germline V gene. The DNA for the CDR3 is TGTGCCAGCTCAAAGGGCGCAACCACCTCCTACGAGCAGTACTTC. Translation gives CASSKGATTSYEQYF.

The chain has TRBV5-4 and TRBJ2-5; D is perhaps TRBD1 (6 bases). V was pared by 4 bases and J by 5 bases, with 9 bases between. Germline CDR1 is SGHNT and CDR2 is YYREEE (reference sequence). This CDR3 has 12 residues. The CDR3 DNA reads as TGTGCCAGCAGCCTGAGGGGGGAGACCCAGTACTTC. This sequence encodes CASSLRGETQYF.